The entry that follows covers one T cell receptor beta chain sequence. Its cognate antigen is unknown. The data stem from a study of breast tumors, draining lymph nodes, adjacent tissues. Axillary draining lymph nodes of breast cancer patients supplied the node samples. Study-level results: Compared with lymph nodes, tumors were less diverse; compared with nontumor tissue, more.

TCRdb re-called the multiplex PCR reads through MiXCR, storing one row per CDR3 protein. The table has around 250,000 distinct CDR3 sequences, 30% to 35% seen once; the top ten hold approximately 3.6%. CDR1 and CDR2 from the germline V gene are SSHAT and FNYEAQ (reference sequence). The CDR3 runs to 14 residues. The sequenced sample was axillary lymph node tissue. This sequence joins TRBV7-7 and TRBJ2-2; TRBD2 is a possible D gene (6 bases). The TCR sequence derives from a female donor with breast cancer. Some clones in this sample may be carry-over from other donors' samples. The CDR3 DNA is TGTGCTTTATCCCGGGAGAGGTCTTCCCGGGAGCTGTTTTTT. Residues: CALSRERSSRELFF.